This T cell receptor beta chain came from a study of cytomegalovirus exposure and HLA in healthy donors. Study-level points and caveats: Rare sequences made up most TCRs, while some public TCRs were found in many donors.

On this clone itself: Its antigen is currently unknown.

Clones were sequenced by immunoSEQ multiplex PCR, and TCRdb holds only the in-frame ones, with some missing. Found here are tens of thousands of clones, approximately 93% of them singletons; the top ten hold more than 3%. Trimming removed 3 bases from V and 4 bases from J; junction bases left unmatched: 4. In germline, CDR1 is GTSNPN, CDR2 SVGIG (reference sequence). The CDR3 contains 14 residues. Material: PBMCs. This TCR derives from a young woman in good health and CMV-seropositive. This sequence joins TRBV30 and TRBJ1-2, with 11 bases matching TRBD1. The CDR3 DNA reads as TGTGCCTGGAGGTGGACAGGGGGCAGCTATGGCTACACCTTC. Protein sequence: CAWRWTGGSYGYTF.